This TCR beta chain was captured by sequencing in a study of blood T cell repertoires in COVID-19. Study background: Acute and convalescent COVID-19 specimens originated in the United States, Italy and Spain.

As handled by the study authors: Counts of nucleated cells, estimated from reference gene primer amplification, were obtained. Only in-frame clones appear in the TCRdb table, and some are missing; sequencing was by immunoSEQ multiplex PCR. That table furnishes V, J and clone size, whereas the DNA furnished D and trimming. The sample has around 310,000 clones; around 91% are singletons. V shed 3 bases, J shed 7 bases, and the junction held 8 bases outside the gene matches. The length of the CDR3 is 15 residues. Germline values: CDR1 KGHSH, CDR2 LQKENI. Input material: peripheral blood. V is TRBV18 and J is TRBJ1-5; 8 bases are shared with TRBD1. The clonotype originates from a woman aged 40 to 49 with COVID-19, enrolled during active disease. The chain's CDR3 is CASSPDRVDGQPQHF. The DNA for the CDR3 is TGTGCCAGCTCACCGGACAGGGTTGACGGCCAGCCCCAGCATTTT. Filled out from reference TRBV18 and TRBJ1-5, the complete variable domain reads NAGVMQNPRHLVRRRGQEARLRCSPMKGHSHVYWYRQLPEEGLKFMVYLQKENIIDESGMPKERFSAEFPKEGPSILRIQQVVRGDSAAYFCASSPDRVDGQPQHFGDGTRLSIL.